The T cell receptor beta chain under discussion was sequenced for a study of regulatory T cells in long-lasting Graves disease. Study observations and caveats: Accuracy was possibly reduced by small sample size.

This clonotype appeared a few times. Its antigen is not known. Time point of the sample: persistent/refractory GD, antithyroid drugs over 5 years with positive TRAb. Scientists built the TCR library using RNA that was extracted from PBMCs. The V end was cut by 2 bases, the J end by 4 bases, with 5 bases between. CDR3 size: 12 residues. Germline CDR1 LGHDT, CDR2 YNNKEL (reference sequence). Arm-PCR of CDR3 regions and iRepertoire HTBI primers were used to build TCR beta libraries. TCRdb called the multiplex PCR reads again in MiXCR, with one record for every CDR3 protein. The sample lists around 500,000 distinct CDR3 sequences, around 20% occurring once.

The specimen comprised peripheral blood mononuclear cells (PBMCs), sampled when the disease was refractory, from a patient treated with antithyroid drugs. This TCR came from a female donor with Graves disease. The gene calls are TRBV3-1 and TRBJ1-2, with D perhaps TRBD1 (5 bases). CDR3 amino acids: CASSQTGYGYTF. The CDR3 DNA reads TGTGCCAGCAGCCAAACAGGCTATGGCTACACCTTC.